This TCR beta chain is drawn from a study of OX40 agonist ivuxolimab in advanced cancers. At cycle 4 day 1, cycle 7 day 1, and baseline, blood was sampled. The CDR3 runs to 18 residues. The germline V gene encodes CDR1 MGHRA and CDR2 YSYEKL. Trimming removed 0 bases at V and 1 base at J, with 13 bases between. Method: immunoSEQ multiplex PCR; TCRdb's copy keeps in-frame clones and lacks some. The table lists about 64,000 clones, about 85% of them singletons. V and J are TRBV4-1 and TRBJ1-6; tentatively, D is TRBD1 (6 bases). Sequenced material: CD4+ or CD8+ T cells sorted from blood, taken in a trial of the OX40 agonist ivuxolimab. The TCR sequence derives from an adult with an advanced solid tumor such as melanoma, head and neck, liver or kidney cancer. The CDR3 DNA reads TGCGCCAGCAGCCAAGAGGGACAAAGTGGGTCCTATAATTCACCCCTCCACTTT. This encodes CASSQEGQSGSYNSPLHF.